This T cell receptor (beta chain) was found in a study of CD8 T cells in Susac syndrome. Random-hexamer reverse transcription was applied to about 0.45 to 1 ug RNA. Amplification of TCR beta CDR3 by immunoSEQ multiplex PCR spanned 54 Vbeta and 13 Jbeta. TCRdb ran MiXCR on the immunoSEQ multiplex PCR reads and lists one entry per CDR3 protein. This sample has some 150,000 distinct CDR3 sequences, with approximately 94% found just once. The study sequenced TCR beta in blood CD8+ and CD4+ T cells. TEMRA cells were FACS-enriched, unlike CD8+ and CD4+ T cells, which were negatively isolated. Trimming cost V 3 bases and J 0 bases, with 9 bases left between them. The CDR3 sequence is 14 residues long. Per the germline V gene, CDR1 is SGHDT and CDR2 is YYEEEE.

The sample taken for sequencing was CD4+ T cells from PBMCs. The chain couples TRBV5-6 to TRBJ1-1; maybe TRBD1 (5 bases). This sequence was found in a human donor in good health. The CDR3 DNA is TGTGCCAGCAGCTCCAGGGTCTTGAACACTGAAGCTTTCTTT. This translates into CASSSRVLNTEAFF.